This TCR beta chain comes out of a study of blood T cell repertoires in COVID-19. Trimming pared 3 bases from V and 6 bases from J, leaving 6 bases between. Germline V CDR1 and CDR2: KGHSH, LQKENI. The CDR3 runs to 12 residues. Assay: immunoSEQ multiplex PCR; the TCRdb copy retains only in-frame clones and omits some. The table has tens of thousands of clones, 75% to 90% seen once. The sequence was collected from a man between 60 and 70 years old with COVID-19, enrolled during active disease. The chain uses TRBV18 and TRBJ1-5; D gene unclear. Specimen: peripheral blood. Here the CDR3 DNA reads TGTGCCAGCTCACCTGGGCCTCAGCCCCAGCATTTT. Amino acids: CASSPGPQPQHF.